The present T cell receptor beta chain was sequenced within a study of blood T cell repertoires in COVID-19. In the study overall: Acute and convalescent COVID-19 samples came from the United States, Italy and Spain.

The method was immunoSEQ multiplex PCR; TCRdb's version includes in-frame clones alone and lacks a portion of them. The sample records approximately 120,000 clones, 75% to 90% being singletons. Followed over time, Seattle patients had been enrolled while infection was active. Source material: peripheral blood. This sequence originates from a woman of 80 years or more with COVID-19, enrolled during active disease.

CDR3 loop: CASSDREDTQYF. CDR3 sequence (DNA): TGTGCCAGCAGCGACAGGGAAGATACGCAGTATTTT. The V gene is TRBV28, the J gene TRBJ2-3; 7 bases line up with TRBD1. The V gene end was trimmed by 6 bases and the J gene end by 5 bases; junction bases not matched to a gene: 2. In germline, CDR1 is MDHEN, CDR2 SYDVKM. CDR3 size: 12 residues.